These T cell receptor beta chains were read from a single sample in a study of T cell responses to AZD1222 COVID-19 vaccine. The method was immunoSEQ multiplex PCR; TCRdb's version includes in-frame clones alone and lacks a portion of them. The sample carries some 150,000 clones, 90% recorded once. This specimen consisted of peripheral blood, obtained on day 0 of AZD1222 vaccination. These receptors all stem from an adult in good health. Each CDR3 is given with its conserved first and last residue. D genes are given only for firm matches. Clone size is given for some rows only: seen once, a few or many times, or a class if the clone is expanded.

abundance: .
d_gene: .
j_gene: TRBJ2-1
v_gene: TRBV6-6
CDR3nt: TGTGCCAGCAGTTTTGGCGGGACCCTTTACAATGAGCAGTTCTTC
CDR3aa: CASSFGGTLYNEQFF

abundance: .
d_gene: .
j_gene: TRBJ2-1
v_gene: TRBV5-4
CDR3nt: TGTGCCAGCAGCTTGGATGGGGGGCCCAATGAGCAGTTCTTC
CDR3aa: CASSLDGGPNEQFF

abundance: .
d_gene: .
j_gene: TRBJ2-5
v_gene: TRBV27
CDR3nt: TGTGCCAGCAGCATTAATCGGGGAATGGTACAGACCCAGTACTTC
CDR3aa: CASSINRGMVQTQYF

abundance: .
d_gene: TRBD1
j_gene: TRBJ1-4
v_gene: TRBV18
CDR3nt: TGTGCCAGCTCACCGCCGGGACAGGGCCCTGAAAAACTGTTTTTT
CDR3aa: CASSPPGQGPEKLFF

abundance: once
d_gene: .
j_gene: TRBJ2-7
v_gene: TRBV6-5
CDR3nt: TGTGCCAGCAGCGCCGTGTGGACTTCGTCCTACGAGCAGTACTTC
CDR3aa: CASSAVWTSSYEQYF

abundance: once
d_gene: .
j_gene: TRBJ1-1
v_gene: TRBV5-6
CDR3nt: TGTGCCAGCAGCTTGTGGGGGAAGGTCACTGAAGCTTTCTTT
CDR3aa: CASSLWGKVTEAFF

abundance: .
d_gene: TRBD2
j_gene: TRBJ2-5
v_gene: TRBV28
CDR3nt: TGTGCCAGCAGTTCCGGGAGGTGGGAGAAGAGGGTGGAGACCCAGTACTTC
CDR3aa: CASSSGRWEKRVETQYF

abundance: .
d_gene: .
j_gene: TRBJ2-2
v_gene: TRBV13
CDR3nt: TGTGCCAGCGAATTAGGGAGCGGGCCGGTCGCCGGGGAGCTGTTTTTT
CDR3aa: CASELGSGPVAGELFF

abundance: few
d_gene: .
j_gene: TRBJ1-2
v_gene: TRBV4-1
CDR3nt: TGCGCCAGCAGCCAAGCCCCCGCGGAGCTCTATGGCTACACCTTC
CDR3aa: CASSQAPAELYGYTF

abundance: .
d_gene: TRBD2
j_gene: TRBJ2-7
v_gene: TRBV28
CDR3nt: TGTGCCAGCACCTACGAAGGACTAGCGGGACCCTACGAGCAGTACTTC
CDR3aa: CASTYEGLAGPYEQYF

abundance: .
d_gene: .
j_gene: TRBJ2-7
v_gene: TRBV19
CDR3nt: TGTGCCAGTAGTCTCGCCGGCGAGCAGTACTTC
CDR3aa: CASSLAGEQYF

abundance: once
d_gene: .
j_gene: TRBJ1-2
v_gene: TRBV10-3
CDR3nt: TGTGCCATCAGTGAGTCAGTCAGATCCTTATGGAGCTACACCTTC
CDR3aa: CAISESVRSLWSYTF

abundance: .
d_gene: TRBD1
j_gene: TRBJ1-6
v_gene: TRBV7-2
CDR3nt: TGTGCCAGCAGCTTCTACAGGGGATCTCATTCACCCCTCCACTTT
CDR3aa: CASSFYRGSHSPLHF

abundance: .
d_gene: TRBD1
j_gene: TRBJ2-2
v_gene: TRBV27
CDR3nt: TGTGCCAGCAGTCCCAGGGGGATGGGACCCGGGGAGCTGTTTTTT
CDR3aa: CASSPRGMGPGELFF